The T cell receptor (beta chain) described here comes from a study of blood T cell repertoires in COVID-19. About the study: The cDNA or gDNA used as material had been derived from T cells, B-cell-depleted T cells, or PBMCs.

This table comes from immunoSEQ multiplex PCR, and its TCRdb copy is limited to in-frame clones, with some not included. The table has over 350,000 clones, about 88% seen once. The CDR3 has 12 amino acids. V shed 7 bases and J shed 5 bases, with 11 bases lying between them. Individuals drawn from around 24 US areas were roughly 18 to 100 years old. Among Cohort 3 donors, those recovered had two negative PCRs, clearance, or symptom resolution. The chain has TRBV12-3 or TRBV12-4 and TRBJ2-5; D gene uncertain. Specimen: PBMCs or T cells enriched from blood (not recorded which). The source of this sequence is a woman aged 18-29 years who had recovered from COVID-19. CDR3 in amino acids: CASNRFTETQYF. CDR3 DNA sequence: TGTGCCAGCAACCGATTCACTGAGACCCAGTACTTC.